These 19 T cell receptor beta chains were all obtained from the same sample, sequenced in a study of HIV-infected children after antiretroviral therapy interruption. The TCR library was built from RNA with a 3' RACE protocol and unique molecular identifiers. Using its own MiXCR run on the 3' RACE reads, TCRdb lists one record per CDR3 protein. Of about 89,000 distinct CDR3 sequences listed, roughly 6.4% are singletons. Treatment in this sample: PENTA 11 planned treatment interruption arm or continuous ART arm. Sequenced here: CD45RA+ CD4+ T cells from PBMCs, pooled from several time points, sampled from a donor given antiretroviral therapy, either interrupted or continuous. The subset denotes: naive CD4+ CD45RA+ CD45RO- T cells. The receptor set was obtained from a pool of human donors with HIV.

The chain couples TRBV2 to TRBJ1-1; D gene unclear. Between the trimmed V and J ends, which lost 8 bases and 4 bases, there was a span of 11 bases. The germline V gene has CDR1 SNHLY and CDR2 FYNNEI. This CDR3 is 12 amino acids long. The CDR3 sequence is CASQMEATEAFF. The DNA of the CDR3 is TGTGCCAGCCAGATGGAGGCCACTGAAGCTTTCTTT. The full variable domain, with the rest looked up from reference TRBV2 and TRBJ1-1, is EPEVTQTPSHQVTQMGQEVILRCVPISNHLYFYWYRQILGQKVEFLVSFYNNEISEKSEIFDDQFSVERPDGSNFTLKIRSTKLEDSAMYFCASQMEATEAFFGQGTRLTVV.

This clonotype was picked up many times. This chain uses TRBV15 with TRBJ1-1; no clear D gene. Trimming pared 0 bases from V and 1 base from J, leaving 9 bases between. Germline V gene lookup returns CDR1 LNHNV and CDR2 YYDKDF (reference sequence). The CDR3 runs 15 residues. The CDR3: CATSREGWANTEAFF. CDR3 bases: TGTGCCACCAGCAGAGAGGGGTGGGCGAACACTGAAGCTTTCTTT.

This clonotype came up a few times. At one end, the junction sequence differs from germline, possibly due to a read error. The CDR3 region is CASSEAGSGNTGELFF. DNA of the CDR3: TGTGCCAGCAGCGAAGCGGGTAGCGGGAACACCGGGGAGCTGTTTTTT. This chain uses TRBV2 with TRBJ2-2; D perhaps matches TRBD2 (6 bases). The CDR3 extends over 16 amino acids. The germline V gene encodes CDR1 SNHLY and CDR2 FYNNEI.

Comment on this clonotype: Germline is not matched at one junction end, which may reflect a read error. V gene TRBV7-2 combines with J gene TRBJ2-2; D remains unclear. Germline lookup yields CDR1 SGHTA and CDR2 FQGNSA. The CDR3 extends over 14 amino acids. The CDR3 region is CASSPSRNTRELFF. The DNA for the CDR3 is TGTGCCAGCAGCCCCAGCCGGAACACCAGGGAGCTGTTTTTT.

In its sample, this clonotype was seen many times. The chain uses TRBV6-1 and TRBJ1-6; TRBD1 might be the D (5 bases). Germline values: CDR1 MNHNS, CDR2 SASEGT. The CDR3 loop spans 14 amino acids. V was clipped by 7 bases and J by 4 bases, with 11 bases between them. CDR3: CASILDSYNSPLHF. The CDR3 DNA reads as TGTGCCAGCATCCTCGACAGTTATAATTCACCCCTCCACTTT.

There are many counts of this clonotype. The chain has TRBV5-5 and TRBJ2-5; D remains ambiguous. The CDR3 sequence is 12 residues long. Trimming removed 1 base from V and 8 bases from J, with 9 bases in between. From germline, CDR1 is SGHKS and CDR2 YYEKEE (reference sequence). The DNA for the CDR3 is TGTGCCAGCAGCTTGTCGGTGGGAACCCAGTACTTC. Translated: CASSLSVGTQYF.

The sample holds many counts of this clonotype. This chain connects TRBV6-6 to TRBJ2-7, with TRBD1 as a possible D gene (5 bases). Germline CDR1 MNHNY, CDR2 SVGAGI (reference sequence). V shed 4 bases and J shed 0 bases, with 13 bases lying between them. The CDR3 consists of 15 residues. The CDR3 DNA is TGTGCCAGCAGTTTAGGTGCGACAGACTCCTACGAGCAGTACTTC. Its translation: CASSLGATDSYEQYF.

Comment on this clonotype: This may be a read error: a much more frequent sequence differs by one nucleotide. This chain joins TRBV29-1 and TRBJ1-1; 12 positions agree with TRBD1. The CDR3 totals 12 residues. Germline V CDR1 and CDR2: SQVTM, ANQGSEA. CDR3 sequence reads: CSVAGQGAEASF. CDR3 coding DNA: TGCAGCGTCGCGGGACAGGGGGCGGAAGCTTCCTTT. Combining the CDR3 with reference TRBV29-1 and TRBJ1-1 gives the whole variable domain SAVISQKPSRDICQRGTSLTIQCQVDSQVTMMFWYRQQPGQSLTLIATANQGSEATYESGFVIDKFPISRPNLTFSTLTVSNMSPEDSSIYLCSVAGQGAEASFGQGTRLTVV.

This clonotype was counted at least ten times. This chain uses TRBV7-6 with TRBJ2-3; D is uncertain. The V end lost 2 bases, the J end lost 2 bases, and 11 bases lay between the germline ends. The CDR3 is 15 amino acids. Germline V gives CDR1 SGHVS, CDR2 FNYEAQ. CDR3 in DNA: TGTGCCAGCAGCTTAACCGGCCTATACACAGATACGCAGTATTTT. Encoded protein: CASSLTGLYTDTQYF. The variable domain in full, completed from reference TRBV7-6 and TRBJ2-3, reads GAGVSQSPRYKVTKRGQDVALRCDPISGHVSLYWYRQALGQGPEFLTYFNYEAQQDKSGLPNDRFSAERPEGSISTLTIQRTEQRDSAMYRCASSLTGLYTDTQYFGPGTRLTVL.

The V and J genes are TRBV28 and TRBJ1-2; D unclear. V lost 4 bases, J lost 1 base, and 13 bases lay in between. Germline loops: CDR1 MDHEN, CDR2 SYDVKM. This CDR3 region has 15 residues. DNA of the CDR3: TGTGCCAGCAGTTACTCCGTTGGGAATAACTATGGCTACACCTTC. The encoded protein is CASSYSVGNNYGYTF.

This clonotype has ten or more counts. CDR3 in DNA: TGTGCCAGCAGTTTCTCCGGGACAGGGGGCCGTATCGGGGAGCTGTTTTTT. As protein: CASSFSGTGGRIGELFF. The rearrangement uses TRBV12-3 or TRBV12-4 and TRBJ2-2; 12 bases agree with TRBD1. J lost 7 bases, V lost 3 bases, and 9 bases had no gene match. The CDR3 sequence is 17 residues long.

The gene calls are TRBV11-2 and TRBJ1-4, with a tentative D call TRBD1 (6 bases). Germline V lookup: CDR1 SGHAT, CDR2 FQNNGV. The CDR3 extends over 17 amino acids. Trimming pared 5 bases from V and 7 bases from J, leaving 23 bases between. The CDR3 DNA follows: TGTGCCAGCAGCCGCCCTGGATACAGGAGGGGGGGTGAAAAACTGTTTTTT. Encoded protein: CASSRPGYRRGGEKLFF.

The table lists this clonotype with many counts. The chain carries TRBV12-3 or TRBV12-4 and TRBJ1-1; D gene ambiguous. The V gene lost 4 bases and the J gene lost 11 bases, with 14 bases spanning the gap. The CDR3 totals 12 residues. The CDR3 sequence is CASSYHEGWAFF. The DNA for the CDR3 is TGTGCCAGCAGTTACCATGAGGGATGGGCTTTCTTT.

This clonotype has ten or more counts. The rearrangement joins TRBV30 to TRBJ1-1; 7 bases map to TRBD1. The germline gives CDR1 GTSNPN, CDR2 SVGIG (reference sequence). CDR3 size: 11 residues. With V trimmed by 4 bases and J by 8 bases, 4 bases remained unmatched. This CDR3 reads CAWTRTGEAFF. DNA of the CDR3: TGTGCCTGGACCCGGACAGGAGAAGCTTTCTTT.

This clonotype was seen repeatedly, ten times or more. This chain joins TRBV6-5 and TRBJ2-2; D may be TRBD1 (5 bases). Germline loops: CDR1 MNHEY, CDR2 SVGAGI. Trimming removed 7 bases at V and 7 bases at J, with 25 bases between. This CDR3 is 17 amino acids long. The CDR3 DNA reads as TGTGCCAGCACCGGACGAGTTGGGCAGGGCATACTCGGGGAGCTGTTTTTT. It specifies CASTGRVGQGILGELFF.

This clonotype was seen repeatedly, ten times or more. The chain recombines TRBV20-1 with TRBJ1-5; D not resolved. Trimming left V 0 bases short and J 0 bases short, with 12 bases between. CDR1 and CDR2 from the germline V gene are DFQATT and SNEGSKA (reference sequence). The CDR3 spans 16 residues. The CDR3 reads CSAREAGSYSNQPQHF. DNA of the CDR3: TGCAGTGCTAGAGAAGCGGGCAGTTATAGCAATCAGCCCCAGCATTTT.

This clonotype was picked up a small number of times. This sequence joins TRBV4-2 and TRBJ2-5; D possibly corresponds to TRBD2 (6 bases). The CDR3 sequence is 16 residues long. Trimming removed 0 bases at V and 1 base at J, with 12 bases between. From germline, CDR1 is LGHNA and CDR2 YNFKEQ. DNA of the CDR3: TGTGCCAGCAGCCAAGATCGGGGTAGCGGCCAAGAGACCCAGTACTTC. Encoded protein: CASSQDRGSGQETQYF.

The table lists this clonotype with many counts. The rearrangement uses TRBV23-1 and TRBJ1-6; D is unclear. TRBV23-1 carries the ORF label, with uncertain function. The V gene lost 6 bases and the J gene lost 10 bases, with 13 bases spanning the gap. This CDR3 is 13 amino acids long. The CDR3 DNA is TGCGCCAGCAGAACGGTAATCGCCTCACCCCTCCACTTT. It encodes CASRTVIASPLHF.

Only a few counts were recorded for this clonotype. This chain joins TRBV7-9 and TRBJ1-4; D gene ambiguous. The V gene's germline CDR1 is SEHNR and CDR2 FQNEAQ (reference sequence). This CDR3 comprises 16 residues. Trimming left V 5 bases short and J 0 bases short, with 13 bases between. CDR3 residues: CASSPTRGTTNEKLFF. In DNA form, the CDR3 reads TGTGCCAGCAGCCCGACTCGGGGAACAACTAATGAAAAACTGTTTTTT.